This T cell receptor beta chain was observed in a study of regulatory T cells in long-lasting Graves disease. The germline gives CDR1 SNHLY, CDR2 FYNNEI. The ends were cut back, 10 bases at V and 0 bases at J, with 10 bases in the middle. This CDR3 has 13 residues. CDR3 regions were amplified by Arm-PCR using iRepertoire HTBI primers to build TCR beta libraries. TCRdb independently ran MiXCR on the multiplex PCR reads; one entry per CDR3 protein. The table lists about 660,000 distinct CDR3 sequences, approximately 31% of them singletons, with about 42% in the top ten. The time point is: persistent/refractory GD, antithyroid drugs over 5 years with positive TRAb. Generation of the TCR library employed RNA extracted from PBMCs.

The sequences come from peripheral blood mononuclear cells (PBMCs), collected when the disease was refractory, from a patient treated with antithyroid drugs. This sequence originates from a female donor with Graves disease. The genes are TRBV2 and TRBJ1-5; D ambiguous. CDR3 amino acids: CATHWDSNQPQHF. The CDR3 coding sequence is TGTGCCACCCACTGGGATAGCAATCAGCCCCAGCATTTT.